This T cell receptor (beta chain) appears in the sequencing data of a study of neurological immune-mediated disorders. General study results and limits: The expanded clones of different subjects shared no CDR3 amino acid sequences (suggesting private repertoires in all groups).

This clonotype was detected many times. The antigen is not known. One base away lies a much larger clone, so this may be a sequencing read error. CDR3 length: 14 amino acids. V shed 5 bases, J shed 6 bases, and the junction held 7 bases outside the gene matches. The study used blood bank volunteers in Maryland, USA, as healthy controls. The authors made cDNA by 5'RACE with 10-nucleotide random UMIs. Every sequencing run generated in excess of 170 million TCR-beta sequences. These sequences covered 15-18 subjects. TCRdb redid the calling of the 5' RACE reads with MiXCR, one entry per CDR3 protein. Seen here are 45,000 or so distinct CDR3 sequences, 6% to 7% observed once, and the top ten hold around 0.57%.

The chain links TRBV12-3 or TRBV12-4 to TRBJ1-5; 7 nucleotides match TRBD1. The sample consisted of CD4+ T cells from blood. The receptor comes from a woman between 40 and 50 years old in good health. The CDR3 DNA sequence: TGTGCCAGCAGTCACAGGGACAGTTCTCAGCCCCAGCATTTT. This translates into CASSHRDSSQPQHF.